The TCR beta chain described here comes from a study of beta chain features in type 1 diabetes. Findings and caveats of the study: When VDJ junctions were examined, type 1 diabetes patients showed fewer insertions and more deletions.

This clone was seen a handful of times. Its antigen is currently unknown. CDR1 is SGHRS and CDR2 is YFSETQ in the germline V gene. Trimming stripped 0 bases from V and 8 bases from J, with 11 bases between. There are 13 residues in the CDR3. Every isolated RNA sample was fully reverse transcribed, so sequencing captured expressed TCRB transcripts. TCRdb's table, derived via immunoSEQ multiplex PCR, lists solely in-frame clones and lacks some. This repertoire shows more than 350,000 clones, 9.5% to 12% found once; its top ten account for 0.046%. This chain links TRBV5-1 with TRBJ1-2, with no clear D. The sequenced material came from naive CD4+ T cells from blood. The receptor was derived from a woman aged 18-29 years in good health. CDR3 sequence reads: CASSLALVSGYTF. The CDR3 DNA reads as TGCGCCAGCAGCTTGGCCTTGGTCAGCGGCTACACCTTC.